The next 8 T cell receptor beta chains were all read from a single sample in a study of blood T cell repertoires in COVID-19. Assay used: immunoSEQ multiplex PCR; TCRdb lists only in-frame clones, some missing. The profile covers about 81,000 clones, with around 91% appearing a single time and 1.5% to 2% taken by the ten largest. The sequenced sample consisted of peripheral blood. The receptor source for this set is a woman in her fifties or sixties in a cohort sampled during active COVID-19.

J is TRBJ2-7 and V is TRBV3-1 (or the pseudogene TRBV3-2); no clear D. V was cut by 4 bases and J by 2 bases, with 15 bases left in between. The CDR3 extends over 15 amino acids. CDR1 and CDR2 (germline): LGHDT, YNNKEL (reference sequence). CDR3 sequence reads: CASSPYPSGPYEQYF. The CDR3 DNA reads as TGTGCCAGCAGCCCGTACCCTAGTGGCCCCTACGAGCAGTACTTC.

The CDR3 DNA reads TGTGCCAGCAGCCTATATCATGAGCAGTTCTTC. Translation: CASSLYHEQFF. This rearrangement joins TRBV5-6 to TRBJ2-1; D is ambiguous. V was cut by 4 bases and J by 8 bases, with 7 bases left in between. The CDR3 spans 11 residues. CDR1 SGHDT and CDR2 YYEEEE come from the germline V gene.

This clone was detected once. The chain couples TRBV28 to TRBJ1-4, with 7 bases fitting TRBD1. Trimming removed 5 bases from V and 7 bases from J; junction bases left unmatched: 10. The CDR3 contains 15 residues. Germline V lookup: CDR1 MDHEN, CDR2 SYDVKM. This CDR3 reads CASSPHRGGFEKLFF. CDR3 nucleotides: TGTGCCAGCAGTCCCCACAGGGGTGGGTTTGAAAAACTGTTTTTT.

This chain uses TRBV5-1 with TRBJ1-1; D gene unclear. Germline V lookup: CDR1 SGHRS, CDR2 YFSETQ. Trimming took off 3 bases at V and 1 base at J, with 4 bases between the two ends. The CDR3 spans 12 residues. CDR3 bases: TGCGCCAGCAGCTCGGGGAACACTGAAGCTTTCTTT. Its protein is CASSSGNTEAFF.

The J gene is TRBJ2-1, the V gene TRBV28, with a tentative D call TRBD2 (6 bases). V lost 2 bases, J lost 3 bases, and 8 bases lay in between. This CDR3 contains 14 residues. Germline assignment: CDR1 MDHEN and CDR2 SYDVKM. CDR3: CASSLGGIYNEQFF. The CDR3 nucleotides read TGTGCCAGCAGTTTAGGGGGGATCTACAATGAGCAGTTCTTC.

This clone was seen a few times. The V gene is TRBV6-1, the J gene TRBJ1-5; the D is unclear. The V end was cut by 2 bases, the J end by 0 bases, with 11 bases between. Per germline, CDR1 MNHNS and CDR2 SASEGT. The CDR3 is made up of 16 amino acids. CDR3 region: CASSELEGYSNQPQHF. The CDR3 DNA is TGTGCCAGCAGTGAATTAGAGGGATATAGCAATCAGCCCCAGCATTTT.

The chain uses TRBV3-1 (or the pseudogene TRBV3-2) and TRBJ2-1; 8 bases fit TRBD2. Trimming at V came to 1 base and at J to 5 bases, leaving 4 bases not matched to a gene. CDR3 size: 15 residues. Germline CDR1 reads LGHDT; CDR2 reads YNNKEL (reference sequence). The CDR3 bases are TGTGCCAGCAGCCAAGTGAGACTAGCGCACAATGAGCAGTTCTTC. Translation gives CASSQVRLAHNEQFF.

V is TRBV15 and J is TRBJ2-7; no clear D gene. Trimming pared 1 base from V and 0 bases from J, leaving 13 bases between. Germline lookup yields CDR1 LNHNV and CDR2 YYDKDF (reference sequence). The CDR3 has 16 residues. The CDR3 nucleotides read TGTGCCACCAGCAGAGGCCTGACTCTTTACTCCTACGAGCAGTACTTC. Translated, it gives CATSRGLTLYSYEQYF.